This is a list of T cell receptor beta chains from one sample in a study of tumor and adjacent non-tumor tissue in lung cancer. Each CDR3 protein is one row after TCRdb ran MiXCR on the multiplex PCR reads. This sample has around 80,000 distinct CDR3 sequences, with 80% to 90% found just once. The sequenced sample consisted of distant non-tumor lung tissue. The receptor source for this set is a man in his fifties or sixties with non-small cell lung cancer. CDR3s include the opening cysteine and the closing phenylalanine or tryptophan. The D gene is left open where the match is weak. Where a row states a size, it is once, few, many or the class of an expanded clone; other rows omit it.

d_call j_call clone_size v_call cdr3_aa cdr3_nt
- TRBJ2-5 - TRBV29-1 CSVHLGVRETQYF TGTAGCGTTCATTTGGGAGTGAGGGAGACCCAGTACTTC
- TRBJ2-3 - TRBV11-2 CASSREGRGRITDTQYF TGTGCCAGCAGCAGAGAGGGGCGGGGCAGAATCACAGATACTCAGTATTTT
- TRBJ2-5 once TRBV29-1 CSVAWTEKETQCF TGCAGCGTCGCTTGGACAGAGAAAGAGACCCAGTGCTTC
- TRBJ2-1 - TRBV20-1 CSAHGTTRREQFF TGCAGTGCTCACGGAACAACGCGCCGTGAGCAGTTCTTC
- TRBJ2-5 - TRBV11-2 CASISTWEETQHF TGTGCCAGCATCTCTACATGGGAGGAGACCCAGCACTTC
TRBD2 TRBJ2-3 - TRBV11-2 CASSFERGGRNTQYF TGTGCCAGCAGCTTTGAACGGGGGGGCCGTAATACGCAGTATTTT
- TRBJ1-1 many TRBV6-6 CASSGPGNTEAFF TGTGCCAGCAGTGGACCGGGCAACACTGAAGCTTTCTTT
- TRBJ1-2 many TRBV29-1 CSVDPGLNYGYTF TGCAGCGTTGATCCAGGGTTGAACTATGGCTACACCTTC
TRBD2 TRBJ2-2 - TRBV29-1 CSVAGTSGFTVELFF TGCAGCGTGGCCGGGACTAGCGGGTTCACTGTGGAGCTGTTTTTT
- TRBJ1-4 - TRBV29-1 CSIGAGKNEKLFF TGCAGTATTGGGGCCGGCAAGAATGAAAAACTGTTTTTT
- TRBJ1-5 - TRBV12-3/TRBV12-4 CASNLLRDQPQHF TGTGCCAGTAATTTACTCAGGGATCAGCCCCAGCATTTT
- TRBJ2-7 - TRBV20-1 CSASSDKCSYEQYF TGCAGTGCTTCCTCGGACAAATGCTCCTACGAGCAGTACTTC
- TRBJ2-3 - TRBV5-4 CASSLTVGSTDTQYF TGTGCCAGCAGCTTGACCGTGGGGAGCACAGATACGCAGTATTTT
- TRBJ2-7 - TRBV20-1 CSAIENGGEQYF TGTAGTGCTATAGAGAACGGGGGCGAGCAGTACTTC
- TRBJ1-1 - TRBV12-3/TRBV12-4 CVSNWQGMNTEAFF TGCGTCAGCAATTGGCAGGGGATGAACACTGAAGCTTTCTTT
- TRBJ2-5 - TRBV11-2 CAGSTREETQYF TGTGCCGGCTCTACAAGGGAAGAGACCCAGTACTTC
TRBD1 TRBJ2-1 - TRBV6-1 CVSSGRTGGNNEQFF TGTGTGAGCAGTGGGCGGACAGGGGGTAACAATGAGCAGTTCTTC
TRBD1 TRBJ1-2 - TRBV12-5 CASGPTGGRLYRGYTF TGTGCTAGTGGCCCGACAGGGGGAAGATTATACCGTGGCTACACCTTC
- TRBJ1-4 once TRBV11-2 CANSLDIWGGLFF TGTGCCAACAGCTTAGATATATGGGGCGGACTGTTTTTT
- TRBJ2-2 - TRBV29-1 CSVAGIGLHSGEPLF TGCAGCGTGGCGGGAATCGGGCTTCACTCCGGGGAGCCGCTTTTT
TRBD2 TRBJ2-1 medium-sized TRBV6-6 CASSQLAGVHNEQFF TGTGCCAGCAGTCAACTAGCGGGAGTACACAATGAGCAGTTCTTC
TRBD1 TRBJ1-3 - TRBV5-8 CASSLDQQGGGNTIYF TGTGCCAGTAGCTTGGACCAACAGGGGGGTGGAAACACCATATATTTT
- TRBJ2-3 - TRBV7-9 CASNRGPDTQYF TGTGCCAGTAACCGGGGCCCCGATACGCAGTATTTT
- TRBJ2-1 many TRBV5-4 CASSLDRRDPNEQFF TGTGCCAGCAGCTTGGACCGGCGGGACCCTAATGAGCAGTTCTTC
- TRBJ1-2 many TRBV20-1 CSAEKARGAGGYTF TGCAGTGCCGAGAAAGCCAGGGGTGCGGGGGGCTACACCTTC
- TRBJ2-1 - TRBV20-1 CRAPGTTRREQFF TGCAGAGCTCCCGGGACGACGCGCCGTGAGCAGTTCTTC
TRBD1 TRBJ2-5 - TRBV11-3 CANRLTGGWESLYF TGTGCCAACAGGCTGACAGGGGGCTGGGAGAGCCTGTACTTC
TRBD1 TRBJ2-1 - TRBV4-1 CASSHLEGQGVYNEQFF TGCGCCAGCAGCCATCTTGAAGGACAGGGAGTCTACAATGAGCAGTTCTTC
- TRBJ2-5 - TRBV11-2 CACSSTRLETQYF TGTGCCTGCAGCTCTACAAGGCTAGAGACCCAGTACTTC
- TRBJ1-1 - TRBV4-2 CAGSQVGQLENPEAFF TGTGCCGGCAGCCAAGTCGGACAACTTGAGAACCCTGAAGCTTTCTTT
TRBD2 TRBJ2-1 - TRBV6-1 CTSNALAGALNEQFF TGTACCAGCAATGCTTTAGCGGGAGCCCTCAATGAGCAGTTTTTC
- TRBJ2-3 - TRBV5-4 CASSMDITRTSTGTQYF TGTGCCAGCAGTATGGATATTACTAGAACTAGCACAGGTACGCAGTATTTT
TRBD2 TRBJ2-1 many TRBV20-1 CSAPSHLTSGSGNEQFF TGCAGTGCTCCTTCTCACCTGACTAGCGGGAGTGGTAATGAGCAGTTCTTC
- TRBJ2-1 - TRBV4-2 CASSQRDLHYNEQFF TGTGCCAGCAGCCAAAGGGACTTACACTACAATGAGCAATTCTTC
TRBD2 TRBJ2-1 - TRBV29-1 CNVETGGRGEQFF TGCAACGTTGAAACTGGCGGGAGGGGTGAGCAGTTCTTC
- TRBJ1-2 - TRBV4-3 CASSQEQRNYSYTF TGCGCCAGCAGCCAAGAACAGAGGAACTATAGCTACACCTTC
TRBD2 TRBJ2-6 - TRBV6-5 CASSHAGASSGANVLTF TGTGCCAGCAGCCATGCGGGAGCCAGCTCTGGAGCCAACGTCCTGACTTTC